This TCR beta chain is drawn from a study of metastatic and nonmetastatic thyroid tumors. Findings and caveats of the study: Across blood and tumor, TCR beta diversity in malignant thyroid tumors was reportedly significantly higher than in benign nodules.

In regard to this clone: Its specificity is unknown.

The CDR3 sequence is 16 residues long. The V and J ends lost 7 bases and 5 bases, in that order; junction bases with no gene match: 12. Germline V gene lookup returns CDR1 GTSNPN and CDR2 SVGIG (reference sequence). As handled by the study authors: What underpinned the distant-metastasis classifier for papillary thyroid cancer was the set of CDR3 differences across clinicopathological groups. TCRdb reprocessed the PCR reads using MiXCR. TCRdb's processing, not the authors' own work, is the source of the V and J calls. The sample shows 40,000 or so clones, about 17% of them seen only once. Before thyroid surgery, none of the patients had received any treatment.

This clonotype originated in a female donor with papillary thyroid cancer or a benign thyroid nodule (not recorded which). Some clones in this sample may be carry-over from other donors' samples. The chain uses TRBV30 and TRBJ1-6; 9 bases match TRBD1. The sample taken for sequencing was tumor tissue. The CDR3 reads CASNPPGQGNNSPLHF. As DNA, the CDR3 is TGTGCCTCCAACCCCCCGGGACAGGGCAATAATTCACCCCTCCACTTT.